One sample yielded the 32 T cell receptor beta chains listed below, sequenced in a study of radiotherapy plus CTLA-4 blockade in lung cancer (dated 2018 in TCRdb). Preparation of the library involved the immunoSEQ multiplex PCR assay. The clones in this table, taken by TCRdb from immuneACCESS, are in-frame only. Not every clone is retained; where verified, under half of the shortfall comes from an unresolved V gene, and the cause of the rest is unknown. Counted in this sample were about 62,000 clones; approximately 76% of them appeared once. 2.9% of the sample belongs to the ten largest clones. The source material was peripheral blood, sampled from a patient treated with radiotherapy plus ipilimumab. The source is a human donor with non-small cell lung cancer who had a complete response to radiotherapy plus ipilimumab.

V usage is TRBV9 and J usage is TRBJ2-2; TRBD2 is a possible D gene (6 bases). From germline, CDR1 is SGDLS and CDR2 YYNGEE. The CDR3 has 16 residues. V shed 0 bases and J shed 0 bases, with 9 bases lying between them. CDR3: CASSVVPGANTGELFF. The CDR3 DNA sequence: TGTGCCAGCAGCGTAGTTCCGGGAGCGAACACCGGGGAGCTGTTTTTT.

This chain uses TRBV11-2 with TRBJ1-2, with TRBD1 matching over 9 bases. The CDR3 spans 16 residues. CDR1 and CDR2 from the germline V gene are SGHAT and FQNNGV. V was clipped by 4 bases and J by 5 bases; unmatched bases: 11. The CDR3 DNA reads TGTGCCAGCAGCTCTGACGGGACAGGGCTCCTATATGGCTACACCTTC. Its translation: CASSSDGTGLLYGYTF.

V and J are TRBV4-3 and TRBJ2-7; the D gene is possibly TRBD1 (6 bases). The CDR3 is made up of 16 amino acids. V dropped 4 bases and J dropped 3 bases, with 19 bases sitting between them. From germline, CDR1 is LGHNA and CDR2 YSLEER. CDR3 DNA: TGCGCCAGCAGCCGCTACAGGGAAATCGAGAGCTACGAGCAGTACTTC. Its translation is CASSRYREIESYEQYF.

The V gene is TRBV29-1, the J gene TRBJ1-2; the match to TRBD1 covers 9 bases. CDR3 length equals 16 residues. Germline V CDR1 and CDR2: SQVTM, ANQGSEA. J gave up 4 bases and V 4 bases, and 13 bases lay outside the gene matches. The CDR3 loop reads CSVGDNPGTGSYGYTF. The CDR3 DNA reads as TGCAGCGTTGGAGACAACCCCGGGACAGGGTCCTATGGCTACACCTTC.

The rearrangement joins TRBV7-2 to TRBJ1-1; TRBD1 matches 8 bases. Germline trimming cut 5 bases from V and 0 bases from J; bases unmatched to any gene: 2. Germline V gene sequence: CDR1 SGHTA, CDR2 FQGNSA. This CDR3 has 14 residues. Here the CDR3 reads CASSPTGVNTEAFF. CDR3 in DNA: TGTGCCAGCAGCCCGACAGGGGTGAACACTGAAGCTTTCTTT. The entire variable domain, with the rest obtained from reference TRBV7-2 and TRBJ1-1, is as follows: GAGVSQSPSNKVTEKGKDVELRCDPISGHTALYWYRQSLGQGLEFLIYFQGNSAPDKSGLPSDRFSAERTGGSVSTLTIQRTQQEDSAVYLCASSPTGVNTEAFFGQGTRLTVV.

This rearrangement joins TRBV19 to TRBJ1-5, with 10 nucleotides matching TRBD1. Germline trimming cut 1 base from V and 7 bases from J; bases unmatched to any gene: 4. The CDR3 is 15 amino acids. Per the germline V gene, CDR1 is LNHDA and CDR2 is SQIVND (reference sequence). Here the CDR3 reads CASSIGGQGRQPQHF. The CDR3 DNA reads TGTGCCAGTAGTATAGGGGGACAGGGGAGGCAGCCCCAGCATTTT.

The chain carries TRBV6-5 and TRBJ1-2; unclear D gene. This CDR3 is 14 amino acids long. The germline CDR1 and CDR2 sequences are MNHEY and SVGAGI. The V and J ends lost 0 bases and 4 bases respectively, with 9 bases between them. CDR3: CASSYSGLAYGYTF. For the CDR3, the DNA is TGTGCCAGCAGTTACTCGGGCCTGGCCTATGGCTACACCTTC.

This clone was picked up one time. This chain links TRBV5-4 with TRBJ2-5; 11 bases line up with TRBD1. With V trimmed by 2 bases and J by 2 bases, 5 bases remained unmatched. This CDR3 spans 16 amino acids. Germline values: CDR1 SGHNT, CDR2 YYREEE (reference sequence). CDR3 nucleotide sequence: TGTGCCAGCAGCTTCAGGGACAGGGGGACTCAAGAGACCCAGTACTTC. This gives the protein CASSFRDRGTQETQYF.

A few counts support this clone. V is TRBV5-4 and J is TRBJ2-2; TRBD1 agrees at 7 bases. Per germline, CDR1 SGHNT and CDR2 YYREEE (reference sequence). J was trimmed by 8 bases and V by 1 base; bases with no gene match: 5. The CDR3 length is 14 residues. The CDR3 DNA reads TGTGCCAGCAGCTTGACGGACAGGCGGGGGGAGCTGTTTTTT. It yields the protein CASSLTDRRGELFF.

This clone has only a few counts. The CDR3 reads CASSLRTGTSLNEQFF. The CDR3 DNA reads as TGTGCCAGCAGTTTACGGACAGGGACTAGCCTCAATGAGCAGTTCTTC. The chain uses TRBV27 and TRBJ2-1, with D tentatively TRBD2 (9 bases). The CDR3 is made up of 16 amino acids. The V end was cut by 2 bases, the J end by 6 bases, with 17 bases between. Germline CDR1 MNHEY, CDR2 SMNVEV (reference sequence).

This sequence joins TRBV11-2 and TRBJ2-1, with TRBD1 matching over 12 bases. This CDR3 is 16 amino acids long. J was trimmed by 3 bases and V by 5 bases; bases with no gene match: 5. Germline assignment: CDR1 SGHAT and CDR2 FQNNGV. Here the CDR3 reads CASSRGTGGNYNEQFF. CDR3 sequence (DNA): TGTGCCAGCAGCAGAGGGACAGGGGGCAACTACAATGAGCAGTTCTTC.

The V call is TRBV27, the J call TRBJ2-1, with unresolved D. The V end lost 5 bases, the J end lost 0 bases, and 11 bases lay between the germline ends. Germline V CDR1 and CDR2: MNHEY, SMNVEV (reference sequence). This CDR3 is 15 amino acids long. The CDR3 is CASSPLGGSYNEQFF. The DNA for the CDR3 is TGTGCCAGCAGTCCCCTCGGCGGCTCCTACAATGAGCAGTTCTTC.

The rearrangement links TRBV2 to TRBJ1-5; no clear D. The germline V and J ends were trimmed by 4 bases and 3 bases, with 13 bases remaining between them. Germline loops: CDR1 SNHLY, CDR2 FYNNEI. The CDR3 has 15 residues. The CDR3, as DNA: TGTGCCAGCAGTGTTTCAGGAGGGCCCAATCAGCCCCAGCATTTT. This encodes CASSVSGGPNQPQHF.

The chain joins TRBV5-1 to TRBJ1-4, with TRBD1 as a possible D gene (5 bases). The germline gives CDR1 SGHRS, CDR2 YFSETQ. The CDR3 spans 14 residues. V shed 4 bases and J shed 5 bases, with 12 bases lying between them. The chain's CDR3 is CASSRGTDNEKLFF. The CDR3 DNA reads as TGCGCCAGCAGCCGCGGGACCGACAATGAAAAACTGTTTTTT.

The chain combines TRBV6-1 with TRBJ1-3; tentatively, D is TRBD1 (6 bases). Trimming removed 5 bases from V and 0 bases from J, with 11 bases in between. The CDR3 sequence is 15 residues long. CDR1 MNHNS and CDR2 SASEGT come from the germline V gene. CDR3 bases: TGTGCCAGCAGTCGGGACACTTTCTCTGGAAACACCATATATTTT. Translation gives CASSRDTFSGNTIYF.

The V call is TRBV9, the J call TRBJ2-6, with a weak D call TRBD1 (5 bases). V lost 0 bases and J 0 bases, leaving 10 bases between the germline ends. CDR3 length: 17 amino acids. Germline CDR1 SGDLS, CDR2 YYNGEE. Here the CDR3 DNA reads TGTGCCAGCAGCGTAGACAGGTTATTCTCTGGGGCCAACGTCCTGACTTTC. Translated, it gives CASSVDRLFSGANVLTF.

The chain uses TRBV11-3 and TRBJ1-2, with 9 bases lining up with TRBD1. Unmatched junction bases numbered 17, after V lost 5 bases and J lost 4 bases. The CDR3 is 18 residues long. Germline V gives CDR1 SGHNT, CDR2 YENEEA. The CDR3: CASSLRSGTGYRAYGYTF. CDR3 DNA: TGTGCCAGCAGCCTGAGATCCGGGACAGGGTATCGGGCCTATGGCTACACCTTC.

The chain links TRBV7-2 to TRBJ2-7; D may be TRBD2 (6 bases). Germline V CDR1 and CDR2: SGHTA, FQGNSA. The CDR3 is 15 amino acids. V was clipped by 4 bases and J by 0 bases, with 13 bases between them. CDR3 bases: TGTGCCAGCAGCTATTCGGAGGGAGCCTCCTACGAGCAGTACTTC. Translation gives CASSYSEGASYEQYF.

The CDR3 sequence is CASRVRDTGELFF. CDR3 DNA: TGCGCCAGCAGGGTACGGGACACCGGGGAGCTGTTTTTT. This rearrangement joins TRBV5-1 to TRBJ2-2, with D unresolved. Germline V gene sequence: CDR1 SGHRS, CDR2 YFSETQ. The ends were cut back, 5 bases at V and 3 bases at J, with 8 bases in the middle. The CDR3 covers 13 residues. Full variable domain (rest looked up from reference TRBV5-1 and TRBJ2-2): KAGVTQTPRYLIKTRGQQVTLSCSPISGHRSVSWYQQTPGQGLQFLFEYFSETQRNKGNFPGRFSGRQFSNSRSEMNVSTLELGDSALYLCASRVRDTGELFFGEGSRLTVL.

The V and J genes are TRBV5-1 and TRBJ2-3; D possibly corresponds to TRBD1 (6 bases). CDR1 SGHRS and CDR2 YFSETQ come from the germline V gene. Trimming shortened V by 0 bases and J by 6 bases, and 14 bases separated the two germline ends. The CDR3 length is 15 residues. The CDR3 bases are TGCGCCAGCAGCTTGGTGCCCGAGAGGGGGGATACGCAGTATTTT. Translated, it gives CASSLVPERGDTQYF.

The rearrangement links TRBV18 to TRBJ2-3, with D possibly being TRBD1 (5 bases). This CDR3 region has 13 residues. CDR1 KGHSH and CDR2 LQKENI come from the germline V gene. The V end was cut by 6 bases, the J end by 1 base, with 8 bases between. CDR3 nucleotide sequence: TGTGCCAGCTCCTCGACAGGCACAGATACGCAGTATTTT. This codes for CASSSTGTDTQYF.

In its sample, this clone was seen once. The J gene is TRBJ1-1, the V gene TRBV11-2, with D possibly TRBD1 on 5 matching bases. CDR3 length equals 14 residues. Between the trimmed V and J ends, which lost 1 base and 1 base, there was a span of 7 bases. The germline V gene has CDR1 SGHAT and CDR2 FQNNGV. The CDR3 region has the DNA TGTGCCAGCAGCTTAGGGCAGGGGAACACTGAAGCTTTCTTT. This translates into CASSLGQGNTEAFF.

A few counts support this clone. The chain has TRBV14 and TRBJ2-3, with D perhaps TRBD2 (6 bases). Trimming left V 4 bases short and J 3 bases short, with 8 bases between. Germline CDR1 SGHDN, CDR2 FVKESK. The length of the CDR3 is 13 residues. Written as DNA, the CDR3 is TGTGCCAGCAGCCCGACTAGTACAGATACGCAGTATTTT. The encoded protein is CASSPTSTDTQYF. The full variable domain, rest sourced from reference TRBV14 and TRBJ2-3, is EAGVTQFPSHSVIEKGQTVTLRCDPISGHDNLYWYRRVMGKEIKFLLHFVKESKQDESGMPNNRFLAERTGGTYSTLKVQPAELEDSGVYFCASSPTSTDTQYFGPGTRLTVL.

The V gene is TRBV9, the J gene TRBJ2-7, with 8 positions matching TRBD1. Trimming removed 0 bases from V and 4 bases from J; junction bases left unmatched: 12. CDR3 size: 17 residues. Germline CDR1 and CDR2: SGDLS and YYNGEE. Here the CDR3 reads CASSVGGTHRGEYEQYF. Here the CDR3 DNA reads TGTGCCAGCAGCGTAGGAGGTACGCACAGGGGGGAATACGAGCAGTACTTC.

The CDR3 spells CASSKRSSNQPQHF. The DNA for the CDR3 is TGTGCCAGCAGCAAACGGAGTAGCAATCAGCCCCAGCATTTT. The V gene is TRBV21-1, the J gene TRBJ1-5. TRBV21-1 is designated a pseudogene. CDR3 size: 14 residues.

The rearrangement joins TRBV5-6 to TRBJ2-7; a weak D match, TRBD2 (5 bases). The ends were cut back, 0 bases at V and 6 bases at J, with 10 bases in the middle. The V gene's germline CDR1 is SGHDT and CDR2 YYEEEE. The CDR3 extends over 13 amino acids. The CDR3 sequence: CASSLAQRSEQYF. CDR3 bases: TGTGCCAGCAGCTTGGCCCAGCGGTCCGAGCAGTACTTC.

The rearrangement joins TRBV6-1 to TRBJ2-7; 11 bases align to TRBD2. CDR1 MNHNS and CDR2 SASEGT come from the germline V gene. The CDR3 length is 15 residues. V lost 5 bases, J lost 1 base, and 4 bases stayed unmatched. The CDR3 spells CASSHGLAGSYEQYF. As DNA, the CDR3 is TGTGCCAGCAGTCATGGACTAGCGGGTTCCTACGAGCAGTACTTC.

The chain uses TRBV18 and TRBJ1-4; TRBD1 matches 9 bases. V lost 2 bases and J lost 4; bases outside the gene matches: 5. The CDR3 loop spans 16 amino acids. The germline V gene encodes CDR1 KGHSH and CDR2 LQKENI. CDR3 sequence reads: CASSPRTGVNNEKLFF. CDR3 bases: TGTGCCAGCTCACCAAGGACAGGGGTTAATAATGAAAAACTGTTTTTT.

This clone showed up just once. The V call is TRBV4-1, the J call TRBJ1-5; 8 nucleotides line up with TRBD1. Trimming removed 4 bases from V and 4 bases from J; junction bases left unmatched: 6. The CDR3 covers 15 residues. Germline V gene sequence: CDR1 MGHRA, CDR2 YSYEKL. CDR3 DNA: TGCGCCAGCAGCCTTACTGACAGGGGAAATCAGCCCCAGCATTTT. It yields the protein CASSLTDRGNQPQHF.

The rearrangement uses TRBV4-3 and TRBJ1-2; no clear D. Germline V CDR1 and CDR2: LGHNA, YSLEER. The CDR3 runs to 14 residues. Trimming pared 0 bases from V and 8 bases from J, leaving 13 bases between. CDR3 loop: CASSQDRRSGGYTF. In DNA form, the CDR3 reads TGCGCCAGCAGCCAAGATCGGAGAAGCGGCGGCTACACCTTC.

The V gene is TRBV6-1, the J gene TRBJ1-1, with D maybe TRBD1 (5 bases). Trimming took off 8 bases at V and 1 base at J, with 8 bases between the two ends. The germline V gene has CDR1 MNHNS and CDR2 SASEGT. This CDR3 has 12 amino acids. The CDR3 nucleotides are TGTGCCAGCCCTCAGGGGAACACTGAAGCTTTCTTT. Its translation: CASPQGNTEAFF.

The rearrangement links TRBV2 to TRBJ1-5, with 8 bases that match TRBD1. Germline V gene data show CDR1 as SNHLY and CDR2 as FYNNEI. The length of the CDR3 is 19 residues. V shed 2 bases, J shed 7 bases, and the junction held 19 bases outside the gene matches. DNA of the CDR3: TGTGCCAGCAGTGAATCCCTCCGGGACAGGTCAGGAGGAGGACAGCCCCAGCATTTT. Its protein is CASSESLRDRSGGGQPQHF.